These T cell receptor beta chains were read from a single sample in a study of response to subunit inactivated influenza vaccine. TCRdb analysed the RT-PCR reads with MiXCR anew, one entry per CDR3 protein. The sample yields about 700,000 distinct CDR3 sequences, 13% to 15% seen once. The specimen was PBMCs from blood, collected less than 15 days before vaccination. These receptor sequences come from a man aged 45-65 years who received an inactivated influenza vaccine. Each CDR3 is given with its conserved first and last residue. Fields, in order: clone size, V gene, D gene, J gene, CDR3 DNA, CDR3 protein. The D gene is left open where the match is weak. Some rows mark clone size as missing; the rest say once, few, many or name a class of expanded clone.

clone_size: .
v_call: TRBV6-2/TRBV6-3
d_call: TRBD2
j_call: TRBJ2-3
cdr3_nt: TGTGCCAGCAGTTACACAAGACTAGCGGGAGGCCTCCTCACAGATACGCAGTATTTT
cdr3_aa: CASSYTRLAGGLLTDTQYF

clone_size: .
v_call: TRBV28
d_call: TRBD2
j_call: TRBJ2-3
cdr3_nt: TGTGCCAGCAGTTCTCAACTAGCGGGAGGGCCCATGAGATCTTCAGCAGATACGCAGTATTTT
cdr3_aa: CASSSQLAGGPMRSSADTQYF

clone_size: .
v_call: TRBV15
d_call: .
j_call: TRBJ2-3
cdr3_nt: TGTACCACCAGCGTTGCGCAGGGTCCCGATACGCAGTATTTT
cdr3_aa: CTTSVAQGPDTQYF

clone_size: .
v_call: TRBV7-2
d_call: .
j_call: TRBJ1-5
cdr3_nt: TGTGCCAGCAGCTCGCCTGGGAACAATCAGCCCCAGCATTTT
cdr3_aa: CASSSPGNNQPQHF

clone_size: few
v_call: TRBV4-3
d_call: .
j_call: TRBJ2-7
cdr3_nt: TGCGCCAGCAGCCAAGACTTTGGGGGTCGACCCCCCTACGAGCAGTACTTC
cdr3_aa: CASSQDFGGRPPYEQYF

clone_size: .
v_call: TRBV5-6
d_call: .
j_call: TRBJ2-1
cdr3_nt: TGTGCCAGCACCATGGGTTTGGGCAATGAGCAGTTCTTC
cdr3_aa: CASTMGLGNEQFF

clone_size: .
v_call: TRBV7-2
d_call: .
j_call: TRBJ1-5
cdr3_nt: TGTGCCAGCAGCTTAGATGCAGGGGCTCAGCCCCAGCATTTT
cdr3_aa: CASSLDAGAQPQHF

clone_size: .
v_call: TRBV7-6
d_call: .
j_call: TRBJ1-1
cdr3_nt: TGTGCCAGCCGACCCACTACCAAGAACACTGAAGCTTTCTTT
cdr3_aa: CASRPTTKNTEAFF

clone_size: .
v_call: TRBV27
d_call: TRBD1
j_call: TRBJ2-7
cdr3_nt: TGTGCCAGCAGTTTAGGCCGGGACAGGGTAGCCTACGAGCAGTACTTC
cdr3_aa: CASSLGRDRVAYEQYF

clone_size: .
v_call: TRBV7-9
d_call: TRBD1
j_call: TRBJ1-2
cdr3_nt: TGTGCCAGCAGCTATGGACAGGGAAGAGGTGGCTACACCTTC
cdr3_aa: CASSYGQGRGGYTF

clone_size: .
v_call: TRBV10-3
d_call: TRBD1
j_call: TRBJ1-1
cdr3_nt: TGTGCCATTCTAAGGGACAGGACCATGAACACTGAAGCTTTCTTT
cdr3_aa: CAILRDRTMNTEAFF

clone_size: .
v_call: TRBV10-2
d_call: .
j_call: TRBJ2-1
cdr3_nt: TGCGCCAGCAGTACCGACTACAGACTGCGGTTCTTC
cdr3_aa: CASSTDYRLRFF

clone_size: .
v_call: TRBV15
d_call: TRBD1
j_call: TRBJ2-7
cdr3_nt: TGTGCCACCAGCCCCGCGGACAGGGGAGAGTTCTACGAGCAGTACTTC
cdr3_aa: CATSPADRGEFYEQYF

clone_size: few
v_call: TRBV4-3
d_call: TRBD1
j_call: TRBJ2-3
cdr3_nt: TGCGCCAGCAGTAGTTCGGGACAGGGATCAGATACGCAGTATTTT
cdr3_aa: CASSSSGQGSDTQYF

clone_size: .
v_call: TRBV4-3
d_call: .
j_call: TRBJ2-3
cdr3_nt: TGCGCCAGCAGCCAAGATCGGGGGACAGCTACTAGCACAGATACGCAGTATTTT
cdr3_aa: CASSQDRGTATSTDTQYF

clone_size: .
v_call: TRBV6-5
d_call: TRBD1
j_call: TRBJ1-6
cdr3_nt: TGTGCCAGCAGTTATTTACAGGGGAACAATTCACCCCTCCACTTT
cdr3_aa: CASSYLQGNNSPLHF

clone_size: .
v_call: TRBV18
d_call: TRBD1
j_call: TRBJ1-2
cdr3_nt: TGTGCCAGCTCACCTGCTTGGACAGGGCGTGATGGCTACACCTTC
cdr3_aa: CASSPAWTGRDGYTF

clone_size: few
v_call: TRBV5-1
d_call: .
j_call: TRBJ2-4
cdr3_nt: TGCGCCAGCAGCTCTCAAGACAGTGTGAATTACATTCAGTACTTC
cdr3_aa: CASSSQDSVNYIQYF

clone_size: few
v_call: TRBV6-5
d_call: .
j_call: TRBJ2-4
cdr3_nt: TGTGCCAGCAGTTACTCGCGTCAGAAAAACATTCAGTACTTC
cdr3_aa: CASSYSRQKNIQYF

clone_size: .
v_call: TRBV30
d_call: .
j_call: TRBJ2-3
cdr3_nt: TGTGCCTGGTCCCGAGGGACAGATACGCAGTATTTT
cdr3_aa: CAWSRGTDTQYF

clone_size: few
v_call: TRBV10-1
d_call: .
j_call: TRBJ2-3
cdr3_nt: TGCGCCAGCAGTGCTGTGATAGGCACAGATACGCAGTATTTT
cdr3_aa: CASSAVIGTDTQYF

clone_size: .
v_call: TRBV28
d_call: .
j_call: TRBJ2-3
cdr3_nt: TGTGCCAGCGGACGGGCGGGCACAGATACGCAGTATTTT
cdr3_aa: CASGRAGTDTQYF

clone_size: .
v_call: TRBV10-3
d_call: .
j_call: TRBJ2-7
cdr3_nt: TGTGCCATCAGTGAGGGGGCACGGAGCTCCGAGCAGTACTTC
cdr3_aa: CAISEGARSSEQYF

clone_size: few
v_call: TRBV4-3
d_call: TRBD2
j_call: TRBJ2-7
cdr3_nt: TGCGCCAGCAGCCAAGATTTGGCGGGGGGAGTATCCTACGAGCAGTACTTC
cdr3_aa: CASSQDLAGGVSYEQYF

clone_size: .
v_call: TRBV20-1
d_call: TRBD2
j_call: TRBJ2-7
cdr3_nt: TGCAGTGCTAGAGTGGCTAGCGGGATTTACGAGCAGTACTTC
cdr3_aa: CSARVASGIYEQYF

clone_size: .
v_call: TRBV5-1
d_call: .
j_call: TRBJ2-1
cdr3_nt: TGCGCCAGCAGCTCAAGTGTGCGGATCTCCTACAATGAGCAGTTCTTC
cdr3_aa: CASSSSVRISYNEQFF

clone_size: few
v_call: TRBV7-2
d_call: TRBD2
j_call: TRBJ2-1
cdr3_nt: TGTGCCAGCACCCATGGGGCTTTCGGGGGGGAGCAGTTCTTC
cdr3_aa: CASTHGAFGGEQFF

clone_size: few
v_call: TRBV29-1
d_call: TRBD2
j_call: TRBJ2-5
cdr3_nt: TGCAGCGTTGTACTAGCGGTGGGTTGGGAGACCCAGTACTTC
cdr3_aa: CSVVLAVGWETQYF

clone_size: .
v_call: TRBV5-6
d_call: .
j_call: TRBJ2-6
cdr3_nt: TGTGCCAGCAGCCCCCCGGCCGGTGGGGCCAACGTCCTGACTTTC
cdr3_aa: CASSPPAGGANVLTF

clone_size: .
v_call: TRBV6-1
d_call: .
j_call: TRBJ1-4
cdr3_nt: TGTGCCAGCAGTGAGGTGGACGTTAATGAAAAACTGTTTTTT
cdr3_aa: CASSEVDVNEKLFF

clone_size: .
v_call: TRBV12-3/TRBV12-4
d_call: TRBD1
j_call: TRBJ1-6
cdr3_nt: TGTGCCAGCAGTTTATCGAGACAGGGTAATTCACCCCTCCACTTT
cdr3_aa: CASSLSRQGNSPLHF

clone_size: few
v_call: TRBV11-2
d_call: .
j_call: TRBJ2-1
cdr3_nt: TGTGCCAGCAGCCTGATTAGTGGCTACCCGAATGAGCAGTTCTTC
cdr3_aa: CASSLISGYPNEQFF

clone_size: many
v_call: TRBV4-1
d_call: TRBD1
j_call: TRBJ1-1
cdr3_nt: TGTGCCAGCAGCCAGGGGGTGAACACTGAAGCTTTCTTT
cdr3_aa: CASSQGVNTEAFF

clone_size: few
v_call: TRBV19
d_call: .
j_call: TRBJ2-4
cdr3_nt: TGTGCCAGTAGTATAATTAGCCGGGGTTGGGACATTCAGTACTTC
cdr3_aa: CASSIISRGWDIQYF

clone_size: few
v_call: TRBV5-1
d_call: TRBD1
j_call: TRBJ2-1
cdr3_nt: TGCGCCAGCAGCCAGGCTGCAGGGGGCCCCTACAATGAGCAGTTCTTC
cdr3_aa: CASSQAAGGPYNEQFF

clone_size: few
v_call: TRBV28
d_call: TRBD2
j_call: TRBJ2-1
cdr3_nt: TGTGCCAGCAGTTCGTCGACTAGCGGGTTGAAGGGTGAGCAGTTCTTC
cdr3_aa: CASSSSTSGLKGEQFF

clone_size: few
v_call: TRBV25-1
d_call: .
j_call: TRBJ2-1
cdr3_nt: TGTGCCAGCAGTGTCTCAAGGAGGACCTCCTACAATGAGCAGTTCTTC
cdr3_aa: CASSVSRRTSYNEQFF

clone_size: few
v_call: TRBV20-1
d_call: TRBD1
j_call: TRBJ2-7
cdr3_nt: TGCAGTGCTAGAGATCATCGGGGACAGGGGAGTCAGGAGCAGTACTTC
cdr3_aa: CSARDHRGQGSQEQYF

clone_size: few
v_call: TRBV6-2/TRBV6-3
d_call: TRBD2
j_call: TRBJ2-3
cdr3_nt: TGTGCCAGCAGTTACGGGTCGGCTAGCGGTCGAGATACGCAGTATTTT
cdr3_aa: CASSYGSASGRDTQYF

clone_size: .
v_call: TRBV9
d_call: .
j_call: TRBJ2-2
cdr3_nt: TGTGCCAGCAGCGTAGATAGCCGGGGCTTTACCGGGGAGCTGTTTTTT
cdr3_aa: CASSVDSRGFTGELFF

clone_size: .
v_call: TRBV12-3/TRBV12-4
d_call: TRBD1
j_call: TRBJ1-2
cdr3_nt: TGTGCCAGCAGTCCCTCCACAGGGGGAGAGGGCTACACCTTC
cdr3_aa: CASSPSTGGEGYTF

clone_size: .
v_call: TRBV5-1
d_call: .
j_call: TRBJ1-5
cdr3_nt: TGCTCCAGCAGCCAGGAGGTACAGCGTAATCAGCCCCAGCATTTT
cdr3_aa: CSSSQEVQRNQPQHF

clone_size: many
v_call: TRBV3-1
d_call: .
j_call: TRBJ2-4
cdr3_nt: TGTGCCAGCAGCCAAGTGTCGTCGGTTGCAGGATTGGGGGTAAAAAACATTCAGTACTTC
cdr3_aa: CASSQVSSVAGLGVKNIQYF

clone_size: few
v_call: TRBV28
d_call: .
j_call: TRBJ2-1
cdr3_nt: TGTGCCAGCAGTTCCACCGGACGGTGGTCCTACAATGAGCAGTTCTTC
cdr3_aa: CASSSTGRWSYNEQFF

clone_size: few
v_call: TRBV20-1
d_call: TRBD1
j_call: TRBJ2-1
cdr3_nt: TGCAGTGCTACCCCAGGACAGGGGTCCTACAATGAGCAGTTCTTC
cdr3_aa: CSATPGQGSYNEQFF

clone_size: few
v_call: TRBV6-2/TRBV6-3
d_call: .
j_call: TRBJ2-1
cdr3_nt: TGTGCCAGCAGTTACTCCCTACTTTACAATGAGCAGTTCTTC
cdr3_aa: CASSYSLLYNEQFF

clone_size: .
v_call: TRBV12-3/TRBV12-4
d_call: .
j_call: TRBJ1-2
cdr3_nt: TGTGCCAGCAGTTTGGATTGGTCTGGCTACACCTTC
cdr3_aa: CASSLDWSGYTF